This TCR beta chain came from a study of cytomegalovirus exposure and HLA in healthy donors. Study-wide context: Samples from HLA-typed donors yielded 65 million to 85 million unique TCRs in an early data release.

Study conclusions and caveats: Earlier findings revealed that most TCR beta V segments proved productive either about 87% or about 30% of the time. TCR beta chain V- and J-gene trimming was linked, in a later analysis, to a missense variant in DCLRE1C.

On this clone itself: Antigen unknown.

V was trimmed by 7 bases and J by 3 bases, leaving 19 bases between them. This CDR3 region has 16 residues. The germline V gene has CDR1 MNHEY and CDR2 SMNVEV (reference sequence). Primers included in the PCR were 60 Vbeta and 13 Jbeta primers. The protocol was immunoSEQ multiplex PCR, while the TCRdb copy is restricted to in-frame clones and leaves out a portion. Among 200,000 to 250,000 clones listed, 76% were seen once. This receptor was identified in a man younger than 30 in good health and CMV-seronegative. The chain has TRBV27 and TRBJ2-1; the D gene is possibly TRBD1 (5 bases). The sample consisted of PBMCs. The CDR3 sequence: CASNLDGPGFYNEQFF. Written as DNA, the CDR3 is TGTGCCAGCAACCTGGACGGTCCAGGGTTCTACAATGAGCAGTTCTTC.